This T cell receptor beta chain was documented in a study of cytomegalovirus exposure and HLA in healthy donors (dated by TCRdb to between 2016 and 2019). In the study overall: An earlier analysis of roughly 570 of the donors reported 250 to 350 Gb of sequence data and 100 million to 120 million unique TCR beta sequences obtained from 150 million to 200 million T cells. To study patterns of TCR occurrence, a later analysis re-analyzed previously published TCR beta repertoires from just over 650 donors and added high-resolution HLA genotyping. Among about 390 genotyped donors of the cohort, an average of around 240,000 unique TCR beta nucleotide sequences were sequenced per donor, around a sixth of them non-productive. Donor age, sex, ethnicity and CMV serostatus were compiled together with the repertoire data. Every repertoire in the discovery cohort had been generated on one and the same sequencing platform. To predict cytomegalovirus infection status, the study brought together high-throughput TCR immunosequencing, statistical association of individual TCRs with disease status, and machine learning. In a later genetic analysis, genome-wide SNP genotypes for about 65% of the roughly 670 donors were used, and that subset was treated as a discovery cohort. Along with the approximately 700-subject first cohort, a separate validation cohort of over a hundred different subjects was used. The study was designed to test whether signatures of past pathogen exposure could be identified by cataloging public T cell receptors. The genetic ancestry cluster associated with self-reported Caucasian donors included over 65% of the roughly 400 genotyped donors. The study profiled the T cell repertoires of hundreds of subjects by immunosequencing and related them to cytomegalovirus serostatus. Roughly 300 gigabases of sequencing data and around 90 million unique TCR sequences made up an early release that covered approximately 650 HLA-typed donors. Both class I and class II loci were covered by HLA typing, at four-digit resolution. An earlier analysis of several hundred of the donors applied high-throughput TCR beta sequencing to assess whether each TCR beta V gene segment acted as functional or pseudogenic. Because of strong linkage in the cohort, roughly five DR-DQ haplotypes were treated as single units for association and clustering. The number of donors typed differed by locus, with 629-630 for A, B, C, DRB1 and DQB1, roughly 520 for DQA1, 600 to 610 for DPA1, and some 450 for DPB1. Rather than drawing on any new phenotypic data, the later analysis identified candidate immune exposures from TCR beta sequences and the way those sequences occurred across donors. The research as a whole found: A few of the identified cytomegalovirus-associated TCR beta chains were confirmed in vitro to be specific for cytomegalovirus antigens. In a later analysis, HLA-associated TCR beta chains were found to be more clonally expanded and to have lower generation probabilities than equally common non-associated chains. A cluster of highly shared sequence variants was judged likely to represent a technical artifact of the sequencing pipeline. This cohort had only TCR beta chains sequenced, and the lack of alpha or paired-chain data limited which features could be detected. At a false discovery rate of 0.05, a later analysis linked around 17,000 TCR beta sequences to specific HLA alleles. An earlier analysis of approximately 590 of the donors showed that most TCR beta V segments appeared in productive rearrangements either about 87% or about 30% of the time, which broadly matched IMGT annotations. Because counts were too low, more than 15 rarely observed V segments, including chromosome 9 orphons, were left out of the earlier analysis of several hundred of the donors. Correlated functional status among segregating V segments might be attributable to linkage disequilibrium, but an unknown experimental factor could not be ruled out. The classifier was reported to diagnose cytomegalovirus status with high specificity and sensitivity in both the original and validation cohorts. In the study, 164 TCR beta chains were listed as associated with cytomegalovirus. According to a later analysis, most CMV-associated TCR beta chains appeared to be HLA-restricted, and the HLA associations seemed to be driven largely by CMV exposure. Compared with the approximately 720-donor mean, donors in an Asian-associated ancestry cluster had fewer N-insertions in productive TCRs, according to a later genetic analysis. Presence/absence analyses assumed roughly uniform sequencing depth across donors, an assumption that may not hold. Across donors, most TCR sequences were observed very rarely, whereas some public TCRs were present in many individuals. A later analysis reported that several top co-occurrence clusters appeared linked to parvovirus B19, influenza, CMV and Epstein-Barr virus. A later analysis found that TCR association rates varied across HLA loci, with DRB1 alleles showing the most associated TCRs and HLA-C alleles the fewest. For the cohort, immune exposure information was limited to CMV serostatus. The authors suggested that the approach could potentially be generalized to other disease states and immunological phenotypes. HLA typing was unavailable for some donors at each locus, so association tests used only the typed subset. An association between a missense DCLRE1C variant and V-gene and J-gene trimming of TCR beta chains was found in a later genetic analysis and replicated in an independent cohort. A further reported finding was that TCR beta sequences accurately predicted the HLA-A and HLA-B alleles for most subjects in the first cohort. When HLA alleles, especially DR and DQ, strongly co-occurred, attributing TCR associations to individual alleles was difficult. Because the 87-base-pair reads could not distinguish some IMGT-functional V segments, including TRBV6-2 and TRBV6-3, those segments were excluded.

The CDR1 and CDR2 encoded by the germline V gene are ENHRY and SYGVKD. From cysteine to phenylalanine, the CDR3 is 14 amino acids long. This entry keeps only the CDR3 DNA: 42 bases, framed from base 1. V gives up 0 bases and J gives up 8 bases, and the segment between their germline ends measures 11 bases. Regarding this clone: Its antigen remains unidentified. Base qualities were left out, and no much larger clone turns up one base away.

Libraries were made using the immunoSEQ multiplex PCR assay. For the multiplex PCR, a mixture combining 60 forward primers for TCR Vbeta segments and 13 reverse primers for TCR Jbeta segments was used. Amplification of the CDR3 region of rearranged TCR beta genes was performed with a multiplex PCR assay on genomic DNA. On the Illumina HiSeq System, the amplified TCR beta libraries were sequenced as 87-base-pair reads. As for the authors' bioinformatics: A later analysis counted some 74 million unique TCR beta chains across the 700 or so repertoires, and some 11 million of these chains were shared by at least two donors. Raw reads were error-corrected and collapsed into unique sequences with a nearest-neighbor algorithm that merged closely related sequences to remove PCR and sequencing errors. To assign V, D and J gene segments, CDR3 sequences were aligned to IMGT reference sequences. For a sequence to be retained, at least a six-nucleotide match to both a V gene segment and a J gene segment was required. A rearrangement counted as productive if the CDR3 had no stop codons and remained in frame with V and J, and every other rearrangement counted as non-productive. CDR3 was defined according to IMGT convention as the region running from the second conserved V-encoded cysteine to the conserved J-encoded phenylalanine. The earlier analysis of fewer than 700 of the donors excluded sequences that lacked an unambiguous match to a single V gene segment. An earlier analysis of several hundred of the donors called V segments functional above 56.7% productive rearrangements and segregating when the between-donor standard deviation exceeded 5%. A statistical classification framework was developed to diagnose cytomegalovirus status using the catalog of TCR beta chain sequences. A later analysis assigned V and J genes by comparing TCR nucleotide sequences with IMGT/GENE-DB human TR gene sequences. Using the TCRdist pipeline, a later analysis assigned CDR3 sequences along with most-parsimonious VDJ recombination scenarios. A later analysis defined each TCR beta chain by its CDR3 amino acid sequence plus V-gene family, and excluded reads lacking a unique V-gene family. In a later analysis, 450 to 600 highly shared, low-generation-probability nucleotide sequences were removed to address suspected cross-contamination and a sequencing artifact. For each public chain, a later analysis derived a clonal expansion index from normalized ranks of inferred template counts within each repertoire. In a later analysis, generation probabilities were computed with a VDJ recombination model fitted to out-of-frame rearrangements, and the resulting probabilities were checked against IGoR. Hypergeometric tests were used in a later analysis to score TCR-TCR, TCR-HLA and TCR-CMV co-occurrence, with a repertoire-size bias correction applied to the TCR pairs. In a later analysis, false discovery rates were estimated by permuting HLA or CMV assignments 20 times. In a later analysis, co-occurring TCRs were grouped using DBSCAN, with TCRdist sequence similarity added in when clustering inside HLA-allele-positive subsets. Repertoires with fewer than 30,000 or more than 120,000 public chains were left out of co-occurrence clustering, as were four to six repertoires with anomalous nucleotide sharing. The table was pulled from immuneACCESS by TCRdb, which kept in-frame rearrangements only. Such tables lose some clones; where checked, under half of the loss comes from unresolved V genes, and the rest has no known cause. V, J and clone size derive from that table, while D and trimming were established from the DNA sequence. This sample is represented by hundreds of thousands of clones; more than 55% of them were singletons. The ten largest clones add up to 2% to 2.5% of the sample.

In total, approximately 700 healthy bone marrow donors made up the cohort. All cohort members were sampled while nominally healthy, although unrecorded immune exposures were likely present. The donor tested CMV seronegative and was one of the 352 seronegative cohort members. Every donor gave a peripheral blood sample, and the peripheral blood mononuclear cells from that sample were used for TCR beta sequencing. The Qiagen DNeasy Blood Extraction Kit was used to extract genomic DNA from the blood cell samples. Sequenced input: PBMCs. The rearrangement joined TRBV10-3 to TRBJ2-4, with TRBD1 perhaps the D gene, on 6 matching bases. The receptor was isolated from a female donor in good health and CMV-seronegative. Here the CDR3 is given as CAISESEGGYIQYF. At the DNA level, the sequence is TGTGCCATCAGTGAGTCGGAAGGGGGATACATTCAGTACTTC.